A single sample gave rise to the 13 T cell receptor beta chains below, sequenced in a study of T cells in Graves' hyperthyroidism and ophthalmopathy. TCR beta CDR3 region amplification was performed from RNA transcripts. The HTBI primer set drove a first-round RT-PCR of the TCR CDR3. A single record per CDR3 protein comes from TCRdb applying MiXCR to the multiplex PCR reads. The sample lists around 400,000 distinct CDR3 sequences, 20% to 25% occurring once. Sequencing was done on a sample of blood. Every receptor here comes from a man over 45 with Graves' hyperthyroidism.

This clonotype was seen more than once but under ten times. V usage is TRBV5-5 and J usage is TRBJ2-3; 9 bases are a match to TRBD2. This CDR3 spans 16 amino acids. CDR1 SGHKS and CDR2 YYEKEE come from the germline V gene (reference sequence). Trimming took 2 bases from V and 2 from J; bases not matched to a gene: 6. CDR3 sequence: CASSLSGRPYTDTQYF. The CDR3 DNA is TGTGCCAGCAGCTTAAGCGGGAGGCCTTACACAGATACGCAGTATTTT.

This clonotype turned up a few times. V usage is TRBV3-1 and J usage is TRBJ1-3; D perhaps matches TRBD1 (5 bases). Trimming shortened V by 3 bases and J by 8 bases, and 20 bases separated the two germline ends. Germline V gene lookup returns CDR1 LGHDT and CDR2 YNNKEL (reference sequence). This CDR3 is built from 16 residues. Written as DNA, the CDR3 is TGTGCCAGCAGCCATATACGGGCAGGGACCAGGGACACCATATATTTT. Encoded protein: CASSHIRAGTRDTIYF.

This clonotype turned up a few times. V gene TRBV20-1 combines with J gene TRBJ2-3; possibly TRBD1 for D (6 bases). Trimming took off 5 bases at V and 4 bases at J, with 10 bases between the two ends. CDR1 and CDR2 (germline): DFQATT, SNEGSKA (reference sequence). This CDR3 has 12 amino acids. In DNA, the CDR3 is TGCAGTGCTGGCGGACAGTCAGATACGCAGTATTTT. Its translation: CSAGGQSDTQYF.

The V and J genes are TRBV2 and TRBJ1-1; D is uncertain. The germline V gene has CDR1 SNHLY and CDR2 FYNNEI. CDR3 length: 13 amino acids. V lost 4 bases, J lost 0 bases, and 6 bases lay in between. In nucleotides, the CDR3 is TGTGCCAGCAGTGTTGAGGTGAACACTGAAGCTTTCTTT. This sequence encodes CASSVEVNTEAFF.

This clonotype was seen more than once but under ten times. The V and J genes are TRBV20-1 and TRBJ2-7; no definite D call. With 0 bases removed from V and 4 bases from J, the gap between germline ends came to 7 bases. The length of the CDR3 is 12 residues. CDR1 and CDR2 (germline): DFQATT, SNEGSKA (reference sequence). The CDR3 coding sequence is TGCAGTGCTAGAGATGCGCGGTACGAGCAGTACTTC. Translating it yields CSARDARYEQYF.

V and J are TRBV29-1 and TRBJ2-5, with TRBD1 as a possible D gene (5 bases). Germline CDR1 is SQVTM and CDR2 is ANQGSEA. The germline V and J ends were trimmed by 3 bases and 5 bases, with 13 bases remaining between them. CDR3 length: 13 residues. The DNA of the CDR3 is TGCAGCGTTGATCGGCAGGGCAGGGAGACCCAGTACTTC. Translation gives CSVDRQGRETQYF. Supplemented by reference TRBV29-1 and TRBJ2-5, the full variable domain reads SAVISQKPSRDICQRGTSLTIQCQVDSQVTMMFWYRQQPGQSLTLIATANQGSEATYESGFVIDKFPISRPNLTFSTLTVSNMSPEDSSIYLCSVDRQGRETQYFGPGTRLLVL.

The gene calls are TRBV6-2 or TRBV6-3 and TRBJ2-7; D call uncertain. Trimming pared 7 bases from V and 3 bases from J, leaving 13 bases between. Germline loops: CDR1 MNHEY, CDR2 SVGEGT. This CDR3 has 13 residues. The CDR3 loop is CASMAVWGYEQYF. The CDR3 bases are TGTGCCAGCATGGCTGTCTGGGGCTACGAGCAGTACTTC.

This clonotype was recorded many times. CDR3 bases: TGTGCCAGCAGTCCTCGGGGGGGATTGAAATCTGGTCGTACGCAGTATTTT. As protein: CASSPRGGLKSGRTQYF. The V gene is TRBV28, the J gene TRBJ2-3; TRBD2 matches at 8 bases. V trimming: 5 bases; J trimming: 8 bases; junction bases outside the gene matches: 18. The CDR3 sequence is 17 residues long. Germline V gives CDR1 MDHEN, CDR2 SYDVKM.

Regarding this clonotype: This may be a read error, as it is one base from a much larger clone. The gene calls are TRBV5-1 and TRBJ2-7; 7 nucleotides agree with TRBD1. Germline V lookup: CDR1 SGHRS, CDR2 YFSETQ. The length of the CDR3 is 13 residues. CDR3 DNA: TGCACCAGCAGTCTTGACAGGGACCACGAGCAGTACTTC. Translated, it gives CTSSLDRDHEQYF. The full variable domain, its missing parts supplied by reference TRBV5-1 and TRBJ2-7, is KAGVTQTPRYLIKTRGQQVTLSCSPISGHRSVSWYQQTPGQGLQFLFEYFSETQRNKGNFPGRFSGRQFSNSRSEMNVSTLELGDSALYLCTSSLDRDHEQYFGPGTRLTVT.

In this sample, this clonotype turned up a few times. This chain connects TRBV5-1 to TRBJ1-1; D is unclear. Germline V gene data show CDR1 as SGHRS and CDR2 as YFSETQ. The CDR3 is made up of 14 amino acids. The V gene lost 3 bases and the J gene lost 3 bases, with 12 bases spanning the gap. The CDR3: CASSWTGGDTEAFF. Here the CDR3 DNA reads TGCGCCAGCAGCTGGACGGGTGGGGACACTGAAGCTTTCTTT.

The rearrangement links TRBV20-1 to TRBJ2-1, with D tentatively TRBD2 (6 bases). CDR1 and CDR2 from the germline V gene are DFQATT and SNEGSKA (reference sequence). V shed 1 base and J shed 10 bases, with 17 bases lying between them. The CDR3 spans 14 residues. This CDR3 reads CSARVEGNIYEQFF. The CDR3 DNA reads TGCAGTGCTAGAGTGGAGGGGAACATCTACGAGCAGTTCTTC.

The table lists this clonotype with many counts. The chain is built from TRBV29-1 and TRBJ2-7; 13 bases are shared with TRBD2. Germline assignment: CDR1 SQVTM and CDR2 ANQGSEA. The CDR3 covers 15 residues. Trimming at V came to 6 bases and at J to 1 base, leaving 6 bases not matched to a gene. The chain's CDR3 is CSVWTSGRGSYEQYF. Here the CDR3 DNA reads TGCAGCGTCTGGACTAGCGGGAGAGGATCCTACGAGCAGTACTTC.

This clonotype was seen at least ten times. The V gene is TRBV6-1, the J gene TRBJ2-7; D perhaps matches TRBD2 (6 bases). This CDR3 contains 14 residues. V dropped 5 bases and J dropped 4 bases, with 15 bases sitting between them. Germline CDR1 and CDR2: MNHNS and SASEGT. CDR3 sequence reads: CASSFGGSWYEQYF. The CDR3 nucleotides are TGTGCCAGCAGTTTTGGGGGGAGTTGGTACGAGCAGTACTTC.